The 27 T cell receptor beta chains below come from one sample, sequenced in a study of T cell repertoires in cytomegalovirus infection. A single record per CDR3 protein comes from TCRdb applying MiXCR to the reads. This sample has around 280,000 distinct CDR3 sequences, with roughly an eighth found just once. Material: PBMCs. All receptors derive from a human donor in good health (CMV status not recorded). Some clones in this sample may be carry-over from other donors' samples.

This clonotype was picked up many times. This sequence joins TRBV7-6 and TRBJ2-5, with D possibly being TRBD2 (5 bases). Germline assignment: CDR1 SGHVS and CDR2 FNYEAQ. Trimming removed 5 bases at V and 5 bases at J, with 12 bases between. The CDR3 spans 13 residues. The CDR3 DNA reads as TGTGCCAGCAGCCTTATAAGGAGGGAGACCCAGTACTTC. Translation: CASSLIRRETQYF.

This clonotype was counted ten times or more. The chain recombines TRBV11-1 with TRBJ2-7, with 9 bases identical to TRBD1. The CDR3 extends over 14 amino acids. CDR1 and CDR2 from the germline V gene are SGHAT and FQDESV (reference sequence). The V gene end was trimmed by 5 bases and the J gene end by 6 bases; junction bases not matched to a gene: 8. This CDR3 reads CASSAGQGGLEQYF. The CDR3 coding sequence is TGTGCCAGCAGCGCGGGACAGGGAGGCCTCGAGCAGTACTTC.

This clonotype was recorded at least ten times. The genes are TRBV4-3 and TRBJ2-7, with TRBD2 as a possible D gene (6 bases). This CDR3 region has 15 residues. CDR1 is LGHNA and CDR2 is YSLEER in the germline V gene. V gave up 0 bases and J gave up 4 bases, with 13 bases separating them. CDR3 sequence: CASSQDSGGMYEQYF. For the CDR3, the DNA is TGCGCCAGCAGCCAAGACTCTGGGGGGATGTACGAGCAGTACTTC.

This clonotype was seen many times. V usage is TRBV10-3 and J usage is TRBJ1-2, with a weak D call TRBD1 (5 bases). The CDR3 length is 13 residues. Germline CDR1 is ENHRY and CDR2 is SYGVKD. V lost 6 bases to trimming and J lost 6 bases, with 14 bases between them. This chain's CDR3 is CAIRAGREDGYTF. In DNA, the CDR3 is TGTGCCATCAGGGCAGGGAGAGAGGATGGCTACACCTTC.

The table lists this clonotype with a few counts. The chain has TRBV7-9 and TRBJ2-2; D is possibly TRBD2 (6 bases). V was shortened by 1 base and J by 1 base, with 10 bases between the two germline ends. The germline V gene has CDR1 SEHNR and CDR2 FQNEAQ (reference sequence). The CDR3 consists of 16 residues. CDR3 sequence reads: CASSLGPRGNTGELFF. CDR3 DNA: TGTGCCAGCAGCTTAGGTCCGCGGGGGAACACCGGGGAGCTGTTTTTT.

This clonotype occurred a few times. CDR3 nucleotides: TGCAGTGCCAGTGGACAGGGGGTCCTTAGCAATCAGCCCCAGCATTTT. Amino acid sequence: CSASGQGVLSNQPQHF. The gene calls are TRBV20-1 and TRBJ1-5; the match to TRBD1 covers 10 bases. The CDR3 totals 16 residues. V trimming: 6 bases; J trimming: 0 bases; junction bases outside the gene matches: 8. CDR1 and CDR2 (germline): DFQATT, SNEGSKA (reference sequence).

This clonotype has a handful of counts. This rearrangement joins TRBV5-5 to TRBJ2-3, with D tentatively TRBD1 (5 bases). This CDR3 spans 15 amino acids. Germline V gene sequence: CDR1 SGHKS, CDR2 YYEKEE (reference sequence). V was shortened by 0 bases and J by 2 bases, with 10 bases between the two germline ends. CDR3 residues: CASSLADSITDTQYF. The CDR3 DNA reads TGTGCCAGCAGCTTGGCCGACAGTATCACAGATACGCAGTATTTT.

The chain couples TRBV29-1 to TRBJ2-7; 9 nucleotides agree with TRBD1. With 7 bases clipped from V and 0 bases from J, the junction kept 4 bases outside the gene matches. This CDR3 is 13 amino acids long. The germline CDR1 and CDR2 sequences are SQVTM and ANQGSEA. The CDR3 DNA sequence: TGCAGCGCCGGGACAGGGAGCTCCTACGAGCAGTACTTC. Its protein is CSAGTGSSYEQYF.

This clonotype was recorded many times. Here the CDR3 DNA reads TGTGCCAGCAGTTCGGGACAGACTTACACCGGGGAGCTGTTTTTT. As protein: CASSSGQTYTGELFF. The chain is built from TRBV12-3 or TRBV12-4 and TRBJ2-2; the match to TRBD1 covers 7 bases. V shed 4 bases, J shed 3 bases, and the junction held 5 bases outside the gene matches. CDR3 length: 15 amino acids.

This clonotype was counted many times. The chain links TRBV6-6 to TRBJ2-6; possible D gene TRBD1, 5 bases. The length of the CDR3 is 15 residues. V was cut by 6 bases and J by 0 bases, with 9 bases left in between. Germline V gene lookup returns CDR1 MNHNY and CDR2 SVGAGI (reference sequence). CDR3 sequence (DNA): TGTGCCAGCAGGTCGACAGCCTCTGGGGCCAACGTCCTGACTTTC. Its translation: CASRSTASGANVLTF.

There are a few counts of this clonotype. V is TRBV14 and J is TRBJ2-7; 9 bases line up with TRBD1. Per germline, CDR1 SGHDN and CDR2 FVKESK. Trimming at V came to 3 bases and at J to 3 bases, leaving 3 bases not matched to a gene. CDR3 length: 14 amino acids. CDR3 in amino acids: CASSHWDRVYEQYF. CDR3 in DNA: TGTGCCAGCAGCCATTGGGACAGGGTCTACGAGCAGTACTTC.

This clonotype was counted only a few times. V usage is TRBV28 and J usage is TRBJ1-1; D is undetermined. Per the germline V gene, CDR1 is MDHEN and CDR2 is SYDVKM. Trimming pared 6 bases from V and 4 bases from J, leaving 9 bases between. This CDR3 has 12 amino acids. The CDR3 DNA reads TGTGCCAGCAGACCGGAACTCACTGAAGCTTTCTTT. Its protein is CASRPELTEAFF.

This clonotype was seen ten or more times. This sequence joins TRBV7-9 and TRBJ1-1, with D tentatively TRBD1 (5 bases). V lost 8 bases and J lost 0, with 19 bases in between. The CDR3 has 16 amino acids. In germline, CDR1 is SEHNR, CDR2 FQNEAQ (reference sequence). The CDR3 DNA reads TGTGCCAGCTTGTTGGACACCACAGCTATGAACACTGAAGCTTTCTTT. Translating it yields CASLLDTTAMNTEAFF.

There are a few counts of this clonotype. The J gene is TRBJ1-5, the V gene TRBV20-1; tentatively, D is TRBD1 (6 bases). CDR1 and CDR2 from the germline V gene are DFQATT and SNEGSKA (reference sequence). This CDR3 is 14 amino acids long. V dropped 6 bases and J dropped 8 bases, with 20 bases sitting between them. CDR3 protein: CSAQNRESYKPQHF. The DNA of the CDR3 is TGCAGTGCACAGAACAGGGAATCCTATAAGCCCCAGCATTTT.

This clonotype was recorded many times. This rearrangement joins TRBV6-6 to TRBJ2-1; the D gene is possibly TRBD2 (6 bases). The CDR3 spans 11 residues. Germline V gives CDR1 MNHNY, CDR2 SVGAGI (reference sequence). V was trimmed by 6 bases and J by 13 bases, leaving 13 bases between them. Here the CDR3 reads CASSDWGEQFF. The CDR3 DNA reads as TGTGCCAGCAGCGACTGGGGGGAACAGTTCTTC.

This clonotype was observed a few times. This chain uses TRBV7-2 with TRBJ2-1, with a possible D match to TRBD2 (6 bases). This CDR3 has 15 residues. From germline, CDR1 is SGHTA and CDR2 FQGNSA. V lost 8 bases and J 4 bases, leaving 18 bases between the germline ends. CDR3 sequence: CASGSGGGLYNEQFF. CDR3 bases: TGTGCCAGCGGTTCAGGCGGAGGGCTATACAATGAGCAGTTCTTC.

This clonotype came up many times. This chain's CDR3 is CASSKGQGSGARGTDTQYF. The CDR3 bases are TGTGCCAGCAGTAAAGGACAGGGGAGTGGGGCACGGGGCACAGATACGCAGTATTTT. The chain has TRBV6-1 and TRBJ2-3; 9 nucleotides agree with TRBD1. V was pared by 5 bases and J by 1 base, with 16 bases of the junction left unmatched. Germline V gives CDR1 MNHNS, CDR2 SASEGT. The CDR3 extends over 19 amino acids.

The CDR3 nucleotides read TGTGCCAGCAGACAGACTAGTATGGAGACCCAGTACTTC. Translation: CASRQTSMETQYF. The chain employs TRBV6-6 and TRBJ2-5; D might be TRBD2 (6 bases). Looked up from germline, CDR1 is MNHNY and CDR2 is SVGAGI (reference sequence). V was pared by 6 bases and J by 5 bases, with 13 bases between. The CDR3 is 13 residues long.

The chain carries TRBV11-2 and TRBJ2-3; TRBD1 is a possible D gene (6 bases). The ends were cut back, 8 bases at V and 3 bases at J, with 21 bases in the middle. This CDR3 is 16 amino acids long. Germline V gene data show CDR1 as SGHAT and CDR2 as FQNNGV. The CDR3 is CASSPGTGKVTDTQYF. CDR3 in DNA: TGTGCCAGCTCCCCCGGAACAGGGAAGGTGACAGATACGCAGTATTTT. Complete variable domain (other parts from reference TRBV11-2 and TRBJ2-3): EAGVAQSPRYKIIEKRQSVAFWCNPISGHATLYWYQQILGQGPKLLIQFQNNGVVDDSQLPKDRFSAERLKGVDSTLKIQPAKLEDSAVYLCASSPGTGKVTDTQYFGPGTRLTVL.

As to this clonotype: Since a much larger clone is just one base distant, this may be a read error. Given the absence of the conserved phenylalanine or tryptophan at the CDR3 end, a read error is likely. This CDR3 reads CASSRLGPYEQYL. CDR3 sequence (DNA): TGTGCCAGCAGTCGCCTCGGACCCTACGAGCAGTACTTA. This chain links TRBV27 with TRBJ2-7; no clear D. The CDR3 extends over 13 amino acids. The V end lost 5 bases, the J end lost 2 bases, and 10 bases lay between the germline ends. Germline loops: CDR1 MNHEY, CDR2 SMNVEV (reference sequence).

This clonotype was seen many times. The chain carries TRBV7-6 and TRBJ2-4, with 16 bases matching TRBD2. CDR1 and CDR2 from the germline V gene are SGHVS and FNYEAQ. Trimming took 1 base from V and 2 from J; bases not matched to a gene: 11. This CDR3 is built from 21 residues. DNA of the CDR3: TGTGCCAGCAGCTTAGGTGTGGGACTAGCGGGAGGGCCGAATTCCAAAAACATTCAGTACTTC. It is translated as CASSLGVGLAGGPNSKNIQYF. The full variable domain, completed using reference TRBV7-6 and TRBJ2-4, is GAGVSQSPRYKVTKRGQDVALRCDPISGHVSLYWYRQALGQGPEFLTYFNYEAQQDKSGLPNDRFSAERPEGSISTLTIQRTEQRDSAMYRCASSLGVGLAGGPNSKNIQYFGAGTRLSVL.

The chain couples TRBV29-1 to TRBJ1-1, with D tentatively TRBD1 (5 bases). The CDR3 spans 13 residues. Germline V gene lookup returns CDR1 SQVTM and CDR2 ANQGSEA. The ends were cut back, 4 bases at V and 4 bases at J, with 13 bases in the middle. The CDR3 coding sequence is TGCAGCGTTGGAAGGCCCGGGGGCACTGAAGCTTTCTTT. Protein: CSVGRPGGTEAFF.

In its sample, this clonotype was seen a few times. The chain employs TRBV20-1 and TRBJ2-4; no definite D call. The CDR3 has 11 amino acids. With 4 bases removed from V and 6 bases from J, the gap between germline ends came to 7 bases. Germline CDR1 is DFQATT and CDR2 is SNEGSKA (reference sequence). The CDR3 DNA is TGCAGTGCTACCGGATCAAACATTCAGTACTTC. This translates into CSATGSNIQYF.

The rearrangement uses TRBV27 and TRBJ2-7; TRBD1 matches at 8 bases. The germline gives CDR1 MNHEY, CDR2 SMNVEV (reference sequence). With 4 bases clipped from V and 4 bases from J, the junction kept 15 bases outside the gene matches. CDR3 length equals 17 residues. The CDR3 region has the DNA TGTGCCAGCAGTTCTGGCCAGGGGGCTTTGAGAGTTTACGAGCAGTACTTC. Translating gives CASSSGQGALRVYEQYF.

The rearrangement joins TRBV29-1 to TRBJ2-7; tentative D call: TRBD1 (6 bases). Germline values: CDR1 SQVTM, CDR2 ANQGSEA. The CDR3 contains 12 residues. The V gene lost 6 bases and the J gene lost 2 bases, with 11 bases spanning the gap. DNA for the CDR3: TGCAGCGTAGTTGACAGGACCTACGAGCAGTACTTC. Translated: CSVVDRTYEQYF.

The CDR3 DNA reads TGCAGCACCGGGGCAGGGAGTTTGACCTTC. Translation gives CSTGAGSLTF. This sequence joins TRBV20-1 and TRBJ1-2, with TRBD1 as a possible D gene (5 bases). This CDR3 has 10 amino acids. The germline V gene encodes CDR1 DFQATT and CDR2 SNEGSKA (reference sequence).

This clonotype was recorded at least ten times. This chain links TRBV6-6 with TRBJ2-3, with TRBD2 matching 11 bases. The CDR3 length is 15 residues. CDR1 and CDR2 from the germline V gene are MNHNY and SVGAGI (reference sequence). J was trimmed by 4 bases and V by 8 bases; bases with no gene match: 8. The DNA of the CDR3 is TGTGCCAGCCGAACTAGCGGGGGCCCCTCAGATACGCAGTATTTT. This translates into CASRTSGGPSDTQYF.